This paragraph reports one TCR beta chain. The antigen is undetermined. 60 Vbeta and 13 Jbeta primers were used in PCR. Sequenced by immunoSEQ multiplex PCR; TCRdb stores in-frame clones only, minus some. The sample carries approximately 150,000 clones, 80% to 85% recorded once. This specimen comes from a study of cytomegalovirus exposure and HLA in healthy donors. Regarding the study as a whole: Prior analysis indicated that the majority of TCR beta V segments exhibited productivity approximately 87% or approximately 30% of the time. CMV serostatus was the only recorded immune exposure for donors.

The CDR3 loop spans 15 amino acids. The ends lost 4 bases at V and 4 bases at J; junction bases unmatched: 8. CDR1 and CDR2 from the germline V gene are SGHRS and YFSETQ. The chain employs TRBV5-1 and TRBJ2-5; 9 bases map to TRBD2. What was sequenced was PBMCs. The clonotype was recovered from a male donor in good health and CMV-seronegative. This chain's CDR3 is CASSRSSGSGETQYF. The CDR3, as DNA: TGCGCCAGCAGCCGAAGTAGCGGGAGTGGAGAGACCCAGTACTTC.